The rows below give T cell receptor beta chains drawn from one sample of a study of OX40 agonist ivuxolimab in advanced cancers. Clones were sequenced by immunoSEQ multiplex PCR, and TCRdb holds only the in-frame ones, with some missing. The top ten clones hold 5.5% to 6% of a sample with about 62,000 clones, about 80% of them seen once. Sequenced material: CD4+ or CD8+ T cells sorted from blood, taken in a trial of the OX40 agonist ivuxolimab. The receptors were sampled from an adult with an advanced solid tumor such as melanoma, head and neck, liver or kidney cancer. CDR3s include the opening cysteine and the closing phenylalanine or tryptophan. Fields, in order: D gene, CDR3 length, V gene, J gene, clone size, CDR3 DNA, CDR3 protein. The D gene is left open where the match is weak. Part of the rows lack a size; the others show once, few, many or a class for expanded clones.

D: TRBD2
length: 18
V: TRBV7-9
J: TRBJ2-2
size: NA
DNA: TGTGCCAGCAGACCACGGACTAGCGGGGGCCCTGGCACCGGGGAGCTGTTTTTT
CDR3: CASRPRTSGGPGTGELFF

D: TRBD2
length: 22
V: TRBV4-1
J: TRBJ2-4
size: NA
DNA: TGCGCCAGCAGCCAAGGAGGGTCGGGCGGACTAGCGGGGTCGCTAGCCAAAAACATTCAGTACTTC
CDR3: CASSQGGSGGLAGSLAKNIQYF

D: NA
length: 16
V: TRBV9
J: TRBJ2-5
size: NA
DNA: TGTGCCAGCAGCGATGGGGGGGACAGACACCAAGAGACCCAGTACTTC
CDR3: CASSDGGDRHQETQYF

D: TRBD1
length: 15
V: TRBV12-5
J: TRBJ2-3
size: few
DNA: TGTGCTAGTGGTCTGGGACAGGGGGCCCCAGATACGCAGTATTTT
CDR3: CASGLGQGAPDTQYF

D: NA
length: 14
V: TRBV2
J: TRBJ1-2
size: NA
DNA: TGTGCCAGCAGTGAAATGCACAGGATCGATGGCTACACCTTC
CDR3: CASSEMHRIDGYTF

D: NA
length: 15
V: TRBV6-5
J: TRBJ1-6
size: NA
DNA: TGTGCCAGCAGTTACGGGCAGGGGAGTAATTCACCCCTCCACTTT
CDR3: CASSYGQGSNSPLHF

D: NA
length: 16
V: TRBV4-3
J: TRBJ1-6
size: NA
DNA: TGCGCCAGCAGCCAAGATAGAGAGGGGCGCTTGAGGCCCCTCCACTTT
CDR3: CASSQDREGRLRPLHF

D: NA
length: 11
V: TRBV28
J: TRBJ2-1
size: NA
DNA: TGTGCCAGCCAGACTGACAATGAGCAGTTCTTC
CDR3: CASQTDNEQFF

D: TRBD1
length: 15
V: TRBV5-6
J: TRBJ1-4
size: NA
DNA: TGTGCCAGCAGCCAAGGGACAGCATATAATGAAAAACTGTTTTTT
CDR3: CASSQGTAYNEKLFF

D: NA
length: 15
V: TRBV2
J: TRBJ1-4
size: NA
DNA: TGTGCCAGCAGTGAGTTCGGTCCCAGCCGGAAAATGCTGTTTTTT
CDR3: CASSEFGPSRKMLFF

D: NA
length: 13
V: TRBV28
J: TRBJ1-4
size: NA
DNA: TGTGCCAGCATGGGGGGCCGGGGGACGCTTGTGTTTTTT
CDR3: CASMGGRGTLVFF

D: NA
length: 17
V: TRBV5-1
J: TRBJ2-1
size: NA
DNA: TGCGCCAGCAGCTTGGCCTTGGGGGGGGCCGGGTACAATGAGCAGTTCTTC
CDR3: CASSLALGGAGYNEQFF

D: NA
length: 15
V: TRBV4-3
J: TRBJ2-5
size: NA
DNA: TGCGCCAGCAGCCAACTCTTCCGACCGGGGGAGACCCAGTACTTC
CDR3: CASSQLFRPGETQYF

D: NA
length: 14
V: TRBV7-9
J: TRBJ2-7
size: NA
DNA: TGTGCCAGCAGCTTAGGGGGCGGAGGGGACGAGCAGTACTTC
CDR3: CASSLGGGGDEQYF

D: NA
length: 14
V: TRBV15
J: TRBJ1-2
size: NA
DNA: TGTGCCACCAGCAGAGATCGACAGGCCTATGGCTACACCTTC
CDR3: CATSRDRQAYGYTF

D: TRBD1
length: 15
V: TRBV19
J: TRBJ1-4
size: NA
DNA: TGTGCCAGTAGTGACGGACAGGGGGCGGCTGAAAAACTGTTTTTT
CDR3: CASSDGQGAAEKLFF

D: NA
length: 14
V: TRBV28
J: TRBJ2-5
size: NA
DNA: TGTGCCAGCAGCCTCCCCGCTGCAGGGATAACCCAGTACTTC
CDR3: CASSLPAAGITQYF

D: TRBD1
length: 16
V: TRBV28
J: TRBJ1-5
size: NA
DNA: TGTGCCAGCAGTTTTCGGACAGGGGCGTTAGGTCAGCCCCAGCATTTT
CDR3: CASSFRTGALGQPQHF

D: TRBD2
length: 15
V: TRBV5-1
J: TRBJ2-3
size: NA
DNA: TGCGCCAGCAGACAGACTAGCCGTCTCACAGATACGCAGTATTTT
CDR3: CASRQTSRLTDTQYF

D: TRBD2
length: 15
V: TRBV27
J: TRBJ2-7
size: NA
DNA: TGTGCCACCGCGGAGGCTAGCGGGAGCGCGTACGAGCAGTACTTC
CDR3: CATAEASGSAYEQYF

D: NA
length: 12
V: TRBV7-9
J: TRBJ1-4
size: NA
DNA: TGTGCCAGCAGCCCTGAACGCGAAAAACTGTTTTTT
CDR3: CASSPEREKLFF

D: NA
length: 15
V: TRBV19
J: TRBJ2-7
size: NA
DNA: TGTGCCAGTAGTATTGCAGGACAGACCTCCTACGAGCAGTACTTC
CDR3: CASSIAGQTSYEQYF

D: TRBD2
length: 16
V: TRBV4-2
J: TRBJ2-7
size: NA
DNA: TGTGCCAGCAGCCTTCGCCGGGCTAGCGGTGCCTACGAGCAGTACTTC
CDR3: CASSLRRASGAYEQYF

D: NA
length: 16
V: TRBV14
J: TRBJ2-3
size: NA
DNA: TGTGCCAGCAGCCAGTTTAGCGGCTCTAGCACAGATACGCAGTATTTT
CDR3: CASSQFSGSSTDTQYF

D: TRBD2
length: 15
V: TRBV11-3
J: TRBJ2-1
size: NA
DNA: TGTGCCAGCAGCCCAGCTAGCGGGGGGGTAAATGAGCAGTTCTTC
CDR3: CASSPASGGVNEQFF

D: TRBD2
length: 11
V: TRBV20-1
J: TRBJ2-1
size: NA
DNA: TGCAGTGCTAAAACTAGCGATGAGCAGTTCTTC
CDR3: CSAKTSDEQFF